This T cell receptor beta chain is from a study of blood T cell repertoires in COVID-19. Study-level background: Sites across the United States, Italy and Spain contributed samples from acute and convalescent COVID-19. PBMCs, B-cell-depleted T cells, or T cells were the source of the cDNA or gDNA that made up the material.

This CDR3 has 15 amino acids. V was shortened by 2 bases and J by 5 bases, with 15 bases between the two germline ends. Germline CDR1 is KGHSH and CDR2 is LQKENI. Authors' methods: From reference gene primer amplification, estimates of nucleated cell counts were derived. TCRdb keeps only in-frame clones here, not all; method: immunoSEQ multiplex PCR. That table supplies the V and J calls and clone size; D and trimming were determined from the DNA. The table shows roughly 32,000 clones, with about 85% occurring only once. What was sequenced was peripheral blood. The sequence was collected from a man aged 45 to 65 with active or convalescent COVID-19. The chain combines TRBV18 with TRBJ2-5; TRBD2 might be the D (7 bases). In DNA form, the CDR3 reads TGTGCCAGCTCACCAGTCGGGAGGCAGGGGGAGACCCAGTACTTC. This translates into CASSPVGRQGETQYF.